This T cell receptor beta chain was found in a study of control samples from healthy donors and cancer patients. Repertoires were generated with immunoSEQ multiplex PCR, while TCRdb's copy carries only in-frame clones and drops some. The table includes about 82,000 clones, roughly 86% detected once. The V and J ends lost 4 bases and 8 bases, in that order; junction bases with no gene match: 7. The germline V gene has CDR1 SGDLS and CDR2 YYNGEE. The CDR3 contains 13 residues. This chain connects TRBV9 to TRBJ1-1, with 8 positions matching TRBD1. The receptor comes from a man aged 50 to 59 in good health. Sample: blood. CDR3 amino acids: CASSQQGAGEAFF. CDR3 bases: TGTGCCAGCAGCCAGCAGGGGGCTGGCGAAGCTTTCTTT.